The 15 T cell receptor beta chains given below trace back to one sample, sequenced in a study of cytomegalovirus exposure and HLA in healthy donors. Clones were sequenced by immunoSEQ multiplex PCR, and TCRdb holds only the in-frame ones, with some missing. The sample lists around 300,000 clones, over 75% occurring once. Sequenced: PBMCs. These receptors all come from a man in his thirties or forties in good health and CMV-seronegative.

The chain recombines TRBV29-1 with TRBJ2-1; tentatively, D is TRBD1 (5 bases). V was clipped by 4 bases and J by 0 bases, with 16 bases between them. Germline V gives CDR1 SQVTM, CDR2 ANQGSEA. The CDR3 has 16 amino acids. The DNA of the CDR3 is TGCAGCGTTGCTGACAGCTTCGTAGACTCCTACAATGAGCAGTTCTTC. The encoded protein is CSVADSFVDSYNEQFF.

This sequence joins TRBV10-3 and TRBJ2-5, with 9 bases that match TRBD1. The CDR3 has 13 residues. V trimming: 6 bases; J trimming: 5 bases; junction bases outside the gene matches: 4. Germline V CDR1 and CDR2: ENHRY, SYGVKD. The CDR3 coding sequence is TGTGCCATCAGCGGGACAGGGTTTGAGACCCAGTACTTC. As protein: CAISGTGFETQYF.

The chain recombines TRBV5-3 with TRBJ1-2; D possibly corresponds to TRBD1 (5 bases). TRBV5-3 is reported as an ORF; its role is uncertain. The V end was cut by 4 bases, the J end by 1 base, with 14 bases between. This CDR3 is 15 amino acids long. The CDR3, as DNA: TGTGCCAGAAGCCCCCTAAACAGGTTTAACTATGGCTACACCTTC. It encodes CARSPLNRFNYGYTF.

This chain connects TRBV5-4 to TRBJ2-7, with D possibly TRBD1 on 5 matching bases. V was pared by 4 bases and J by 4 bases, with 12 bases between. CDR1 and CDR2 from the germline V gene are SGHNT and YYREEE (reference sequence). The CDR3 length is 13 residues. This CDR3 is CASSATQGYEQYF. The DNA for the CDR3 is TGTGCCAGCAGCGCCACGCAGGGATACGAGCAGTACTTC.

CDR3 sequence: CASSRGSEEQYF. The DNA of the CDR3 is TGCGCCAGCAGTAGGGGCTCAGAAGAGCAGTACTTC. The chain carries TRBV10-1 and TRBJ2-7; D perhaps matches TRBD1 (5 bases). The CDR3 covers 12 residues. V was pared by 5 bases and J by 7 bases, with 12 bases between. Germline CDR1 WNHNN, CDR2 SYGVQD (reference sequence).

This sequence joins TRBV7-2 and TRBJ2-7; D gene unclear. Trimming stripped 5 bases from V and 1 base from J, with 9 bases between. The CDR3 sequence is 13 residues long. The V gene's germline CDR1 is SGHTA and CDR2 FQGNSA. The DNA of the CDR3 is TGTGCCAGCAGCGCAACCGGGTCCTACGAGCAGTACTTC. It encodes CASSATGSYEQYF.

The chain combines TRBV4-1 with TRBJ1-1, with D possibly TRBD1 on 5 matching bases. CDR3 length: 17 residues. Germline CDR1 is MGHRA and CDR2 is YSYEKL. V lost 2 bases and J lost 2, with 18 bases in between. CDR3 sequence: CASSQKSGGGKNTEAFF. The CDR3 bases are TGCGCCAGCAGCCAAAAATCGGGCGGGGGGAAAAACACTGAAGCTTTCTTT.

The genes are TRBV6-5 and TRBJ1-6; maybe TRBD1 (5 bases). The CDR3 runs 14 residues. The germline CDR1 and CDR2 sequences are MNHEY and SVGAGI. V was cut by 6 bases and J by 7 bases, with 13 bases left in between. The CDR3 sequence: CASSSGNLNSPLHF. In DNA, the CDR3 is TGTGCCAGCAGCTCAGGGAATTTAAATTCACCCCTCCACTTT.

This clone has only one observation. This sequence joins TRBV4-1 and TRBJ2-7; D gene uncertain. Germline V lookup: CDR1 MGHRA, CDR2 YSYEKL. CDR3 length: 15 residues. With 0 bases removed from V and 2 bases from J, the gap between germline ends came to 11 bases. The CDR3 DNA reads TGCGCCAGCAGCCAAGATGTGGCTACTACCTACGAGCAGTACTTC. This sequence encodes CASSQDVATTYEQYF.

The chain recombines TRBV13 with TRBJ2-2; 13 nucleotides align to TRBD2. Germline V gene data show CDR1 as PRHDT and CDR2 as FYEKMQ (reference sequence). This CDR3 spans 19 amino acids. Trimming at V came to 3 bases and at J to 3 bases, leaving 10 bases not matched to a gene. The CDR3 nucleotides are TGTGCCAGCAGCTTCTTACGAACCGGGACTAGCGGGGACACCGGGGAGCTGTTTTTT. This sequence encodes CASSFLRTGTSGDTGELFF.

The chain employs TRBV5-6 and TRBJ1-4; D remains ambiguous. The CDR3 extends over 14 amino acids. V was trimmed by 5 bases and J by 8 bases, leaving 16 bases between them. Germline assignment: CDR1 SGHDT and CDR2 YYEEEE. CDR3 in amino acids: CASSPLFPEEKLFF. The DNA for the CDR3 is TGTGCCAGCAGTCCGCTCTTCCCCGAGGAAAAACTGTTTTTT.

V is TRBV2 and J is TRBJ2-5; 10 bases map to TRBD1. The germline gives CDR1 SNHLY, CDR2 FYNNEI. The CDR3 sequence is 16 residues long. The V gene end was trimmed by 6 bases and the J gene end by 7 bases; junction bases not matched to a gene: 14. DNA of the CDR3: TGTGCCAGCAGCGCCAACATACGGACAGGGGGAGGGACCCAGTACTTC. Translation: CASSANIRTGGGTQYF.

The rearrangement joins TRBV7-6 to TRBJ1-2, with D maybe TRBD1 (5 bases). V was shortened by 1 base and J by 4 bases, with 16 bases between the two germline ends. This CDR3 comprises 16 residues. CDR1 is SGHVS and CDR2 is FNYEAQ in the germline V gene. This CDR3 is CASSLEAGRQGYGYTF. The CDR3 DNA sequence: TGTGCCAGCAGCTTAGAAGCGGGGCGCCAGGGCTATGGCTACACCTTC.

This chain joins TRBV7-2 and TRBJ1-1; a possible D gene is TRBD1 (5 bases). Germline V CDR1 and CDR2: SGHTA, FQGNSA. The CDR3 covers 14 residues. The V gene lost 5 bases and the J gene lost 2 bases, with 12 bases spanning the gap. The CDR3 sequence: CASSLQTVNTEAFF. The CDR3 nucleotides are TGTGCCAGCAGCCTACAGACAGTAAACACTGAAGCTTTCTTT.

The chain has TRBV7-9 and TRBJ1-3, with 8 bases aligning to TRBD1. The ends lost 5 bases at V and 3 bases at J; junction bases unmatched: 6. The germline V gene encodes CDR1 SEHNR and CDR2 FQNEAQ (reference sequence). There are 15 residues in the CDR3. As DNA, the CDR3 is TGTGCCAGCAGCATCGGACAGGGATATGGAAACACCATATATTTT. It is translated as CASSIGQGYGNTIYF.